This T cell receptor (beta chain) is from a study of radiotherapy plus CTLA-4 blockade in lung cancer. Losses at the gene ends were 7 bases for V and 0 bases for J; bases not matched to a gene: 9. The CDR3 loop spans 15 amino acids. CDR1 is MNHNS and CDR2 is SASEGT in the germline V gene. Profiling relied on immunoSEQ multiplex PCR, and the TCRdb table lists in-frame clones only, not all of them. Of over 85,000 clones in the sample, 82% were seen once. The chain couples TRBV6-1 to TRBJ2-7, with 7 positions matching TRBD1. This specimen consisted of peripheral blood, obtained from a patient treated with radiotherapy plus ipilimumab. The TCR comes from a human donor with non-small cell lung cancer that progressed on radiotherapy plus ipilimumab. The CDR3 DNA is TGTGCCAGCATCTTAACAGGGGTATACTCCTACGAGCAGTACTTC. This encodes CASILTGVYSYEQYF.